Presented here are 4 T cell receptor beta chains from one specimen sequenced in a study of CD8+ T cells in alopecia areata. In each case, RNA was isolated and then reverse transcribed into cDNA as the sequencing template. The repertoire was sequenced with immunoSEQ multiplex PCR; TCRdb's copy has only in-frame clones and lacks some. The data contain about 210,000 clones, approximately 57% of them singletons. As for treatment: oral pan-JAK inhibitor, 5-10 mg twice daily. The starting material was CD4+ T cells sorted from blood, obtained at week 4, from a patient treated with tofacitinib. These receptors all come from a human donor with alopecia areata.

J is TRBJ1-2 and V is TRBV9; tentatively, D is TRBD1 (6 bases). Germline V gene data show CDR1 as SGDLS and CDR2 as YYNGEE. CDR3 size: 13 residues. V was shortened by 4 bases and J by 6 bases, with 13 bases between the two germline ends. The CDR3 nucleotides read TGTGCCAGCAGCCCCCGGACAGCCGATGGCTACACCTTC. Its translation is CASSPRTADGYTF.

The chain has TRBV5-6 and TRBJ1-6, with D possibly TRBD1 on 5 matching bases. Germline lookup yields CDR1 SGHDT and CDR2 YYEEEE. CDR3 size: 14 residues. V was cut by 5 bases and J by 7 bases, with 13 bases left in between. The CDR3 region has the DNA TGTGCCAGCAGGGGACTGTCTAAGAATTCACCCCTCCACTTT. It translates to CASRGLSKNSPLHF.

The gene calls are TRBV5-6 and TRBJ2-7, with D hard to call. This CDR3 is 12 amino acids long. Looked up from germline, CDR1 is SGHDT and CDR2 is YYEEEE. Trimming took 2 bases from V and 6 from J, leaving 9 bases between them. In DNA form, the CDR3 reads TGTGCCAGCAGCTTAAGATCTACCGAGCAGTACTTC. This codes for CASSLRSTEQYF.

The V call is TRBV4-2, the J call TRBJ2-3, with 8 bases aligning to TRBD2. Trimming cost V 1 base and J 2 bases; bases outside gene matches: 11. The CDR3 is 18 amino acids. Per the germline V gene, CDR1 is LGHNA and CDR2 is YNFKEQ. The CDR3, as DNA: TGTGCCAGCAGCCAAGTGGGGTGGAAAGCGGGGGCCACAGATACGCAGTATTTT. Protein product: CASSQVGWKAGATDTQYF.